The source of this T cell receptor beta chain is a study of T cell responses to AZD1222 COVID-19 vaccine. Sequenced by immunoSEQ multiplex PCR; TCRdb stores in-frame clones only, minus some. The repertoire consists of about 120,000 clones, with around 90% occurring once and the leading ten covering around 8.6%. The study's findings and limits: Vaccine-associated CD4 TCRs ranged over spike, dominating at 160-218 and 743-854.

Germline CDR1 is SGHVS and CDR2 is FQNEAQ. The V gene end was trimmed by 5 bases and the J gene end by 0 bases; junction bases not matched to a gene: 3. CDR3 length: 16 amino acids. Comment on this clone: Its antigen is unidentified.

J is TRBJ2-1 and V is TRBV7-8; TRBD2 agrees at 11 bases. This clonotype originated in an adult in good health. Sequenced here: peripheral blood, sampled on day 0 of AZD1222 vaccination. The DNA for the CDR3 is TGTGCCAGCAGCACTAGCGGGAGCTACTCCTACAATGAGCAGTTCTTC. Amino acids: CASSTSGSYSYNEQFF.